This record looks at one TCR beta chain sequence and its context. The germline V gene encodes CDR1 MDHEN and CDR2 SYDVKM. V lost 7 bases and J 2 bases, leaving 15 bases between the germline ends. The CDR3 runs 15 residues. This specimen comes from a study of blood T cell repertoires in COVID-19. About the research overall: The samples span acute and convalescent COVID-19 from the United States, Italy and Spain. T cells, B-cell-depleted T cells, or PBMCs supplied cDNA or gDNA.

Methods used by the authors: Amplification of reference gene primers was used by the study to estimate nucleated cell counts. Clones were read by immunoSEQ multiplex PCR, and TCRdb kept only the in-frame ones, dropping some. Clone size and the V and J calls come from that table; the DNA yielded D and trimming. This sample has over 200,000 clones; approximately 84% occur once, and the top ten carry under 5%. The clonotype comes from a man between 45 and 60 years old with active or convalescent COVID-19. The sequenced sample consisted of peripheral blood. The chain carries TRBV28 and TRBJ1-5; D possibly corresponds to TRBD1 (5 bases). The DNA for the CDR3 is TGTGCCAGCACCCCGTCAGGGATGGGCAATCAGCCCCAGCATTTT. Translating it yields CASTPSGMGNQPQHF.